This T cell receptor beta chain is drawn from a study of cytomegalovirus exposure and HLA in healthy donors. Study at large: Assignment to the Caucasian-associated ancestry cluster applied to approximately 80% of the approximately 400 genotyped donors. Whole-study findings and limits: Reports state that TCR beta sequences accurately predicted most subjects' HLA-A and HLA-B alleles. Most TCR sequences proved rare, with some public TCRs found in many donors. With DRB1 most and HLA-C fewest, TCR association rates differed between HLA loci in a later analysis.

The PCR employed 60 Vbeta primers together with 13 Jbeta primers. TCRdb's table, derived via immunoSEQ multiplex PCR, lists solely in-frame clones and lacks some. The sample has approximately 140,000 clones; 60% to 80% are singletons. CDR1 and CDR2 (germline): MGHRA, YSYEKL. The CDR3 loop spans 19 amino acids. V was clipped by 2 bases and J by 1 base, with 21 bases between them. As for this clone: No antigen is known for it.

The specimen sequenced was PBMCs. V and J are TRBV4-1 and TRBJ1-5; tentative D call: TRBD1 (5 bases). The TCR comes from an older woman in good health and CMV-seronegative. The CDR3 protein is CASSQIGQSLMRSNQPQHF. For the CDR3, the DNA is TGCGCCAGCAGCCAAATAGGACAATCACTCATGAGGAGCAATCAGCCCCAGCATTTT.